This TCR beta chain was captured by sequencing in a study of blood T cell repertoires in COVID-19 (TCRdb year 2020). Background for the entire study: Samples from collaborators originated in the United States, Italy and Spain and spanned both the acute and convalescent phases of COVID-19. The prospective study material was composed of cDNA or gDNA derived from T cells, B-cell-depleted T cells, or PBMCs. The dataset comprised deeply sampled blood TCRbeta repertoires from subjects exposed to, actively infected with, or recovered from COVID-19. The repertoires were released in a freely available public database meant as a resource for research on the immune response to SARS-CoV-2. Samples came from the ongoing ImmuneRACE study (first 160 participants) plus 1,254 subjects from 6 global collaborators. Sample metadata almost always included a de-identified subject ID, COVID-19 status, age in years and sex. Where HLA class I and class II types were available, the types were taken from metadata supplied by the sample provider, not from assay-based typing.

About this clone: It has no known antigen specificity. Per-nucleotide qualities are absent, and no much larger clonotype sits a single base away.

Collaborating institutions collected whole blood in K2EDTA tubes following their own protocols. Collaborator samples were shipped for TCRbeta analysis as frozen whole blood, isolated PBMCs, or DNA extracted from either sample type. Study-level results and caveats: Clinical and demographic metadata were provided uncurated, with the amount varying by source and participant.

V is shortened by 3 bases, J by 6 bases, and the region joining them spans 23 bases. The germline V gene (reference sequence) specifies LNHDA as CDR1 and SQIVND as CDR2. The CDR3, from cysteine to phenylalanine, totals 17 residues. The retained sequence is limited to the CDR3, 51 bases, with the frame set at the first base. TCRbeta CDR3 regions were amplified from genomic DNA using the immunoSEQ Assay, a bias-controlled multiplex PCR. Processing in the source paper ran as follows. The number of nucleated cells in each sample was estimated by amplification of reference gene primers within the assay. To quantify the absolute abundance of each unique TCRbeta CDR3 rearrangement, sequence reads were collapsed and filtered. For each sample, productive Simpson clonality was calculated by taking the square root of Simpson's diversity index across productive rearrangements. As stored in TCRdb, this immuneACCESS dataset retains in-frame rearrangements with V and J assigned. A fraction of the clones does not appear; measured against another copy, unresolved V genes explain less than half of the discrepancy, and the remainder lacks a known reason. D and trimming come from the DNA, and the V and J calls and clone size come from that table. The sample table shows about 20,000 clones, and around 79% are seen once. The top ten clones comprise roughly three fifths of the sample.

Material: peripheral blood. The clonotype comes from a man older than 75 with acute or convalescent COVID-19. Recombination linked TRBV19 to TRBJ1-2, with no confident D gene call. The sequence in DNA is TGTGCCAGTAGTATCGGCTTCCCAATCCGACCTGGGCATGGCTACACCTTC. Its product reads: CASSIGFPIRPGHGYTF.